The 6 T cell receptor beta chains below come from one sample, sequenced in a study of technical replicates of blood from a few donors. Sequenced by immunoSEQ multiplex PCR; TCRdb stores in-frame clones only, minus some. The data show over 65,000 clones, roughly 98% seen once. Sequencing was performed on T cells isolated from PBMCs. All receptors come from a human donor in good health.

This chain uses TRBV6-1 with TRBJ2-1, with D possibly TRBD2 on 5 matching bases. Germline-derived CDR1 and CDR2 are MNHNS and SASEGT. This CDR3 region has 15 residues. V lost 7 bases to trimming and J lost 6 bases, with 19 bases between them. The CDR3: CASTLRRLEFNEQFF. The CDR3 DNA is TGTGCCAGCACCTTAAGGAGGCTAGAATTCAATGAGCAGTTCTTC.

V and J are TRBV7-6 and TRBJ2-7; 11 bases line up with TRBD1. The germline V gene has CDR1 SGHVS and CDR2 FNYEAQ. There are 18 residues in the CDR3. The ends lost 1 base at V and 3 bases at J; junction bases unmatched: 11. CDR3 in DNA: TGTGCCAGCAGCTTAGTCGCGCTGGGACAGGGGGAAGGCTACGAGCAGTACTTC. Its protein is CASSLVALGQGEGYEQYF.

The V call is TRBV4-2, the J call TRBJ1-6; 8 bases fit TRBD1. CDR1 is LGHNA, CDR2 YNFKEQ, per germline. This CDR3 comprises 16 residues. With 0 bases clipped from V and 10 bases from J, the junction kept 8 bases outside the gene matches. The CDR3 loop reads CASSQDFGGQASPLHF. The CDR3, as DNA: TGTGCCAGCAGCCAAGATTTTGGGGGACAGGCATCACCCCTCCACTTT.

The chain employs TRBV4-1 and TRBJ2-7; TRBD2 aligns across 11 bases. Per the germline V gene, CDR1 is MGHRA and CDR2 is YSYEKL. The ends lost 1 base at V and 0 bases at J; junction bases unmatched: 11. The CDR3 consists of 19 residues. The CDR3 DNA is TGCGCCAGCAGCCAAGTTAGACAACTAGCGGGGGTCATCTCCTACGAGCAGTACTTC. Its protein product is CASSQVRQLAGVISYEQYF.

The genes are TRBV9 and TRBJ2-3; the match to TRBD2 covers 8 bases. The CDR3 consists of 16 residues. Germline V gene lookup returns CDR1 SGDLS and CDR2 YYNGEE. The junction had 5 bases not matched to a gene; V was cut back by 0 bases and J by 2 bases. The CDR3 DNA reads as TGTGCCAGCAGCGTAGGACGGGGGGGTGACACAGATACGCAGTATTTT. Translation: CASSVGRGGDTDTQYF.

The rearrangement links TRBV7-9 to TRBJ1-2; D not resolved. CDR1 SEHNR and CDR2 FQNEAQ come from the germline V gene (reference sequence). The CDR3 runs 15 residues. Deletions cut 1 base from V and 6 bases from J, with 15 bases between. DNA of the CDR3: TGTGCCAGCAGCTTAGGGTGGTTGGGTGCGGATGGCTACACCTTC. Its protein product is CASSLGWLGADGYTF.